Following are 21 T cell receptor beta chains from one sample sequenced in a study of T cells in Graves' hyperthyroidism and ophthalmopathy. RNA transcripts yielded amplified TCR beta CDR3 regions. During a first-round RT-PCR of the TCR CDR3, the HTBI primer set was used. TCRdb redid the calling of the multiplex PCR reads with MiXCR, one entry per CDR3 protein. The sample has nearly 750,000 distinct CDR3 sequences; about a third are singletons. Input material: blood. All receptors come from a woman aged 40 to 50 with Graves' hyperthyroidism.

In this sample, this clonotype turned up many times. The genes are TRBV9 and TRBJ2-7, with 9 bases matching TRBD2. The length of the CDR3 is 15 residues. V shed 3 bases, J shed 3 bases, and the junction held 7 bases outside the gene matches. The germline gives CDR1 SGDLS, CDR2 YYNGEE. CDR3 bases: TGTGCCAGCAGCGCAACACGTAGCGGGAGCTACGAGCAGTACTTC. Amino acids: CASSATRSGSYEQYF.

The chain recombines TRBV6-7 with TRBJ2-6, with D perhaps matching TRBD1 (5 bases). TRBV6-7 carries the ORF label, with uncertain function. Deletions cut 6 bases from V and 3 bases from J, with 21 bases between. This CDR3 has 18 residues. In nucleotides, the CDR3 is TGTGCCAGCAGCCAAGGAGTGGGCCTCGGACATGGGGCCAACGTCCTGACTTTC. It yields the protein CASSQGVGLGHGANVLTF.

This clonotype was counted at least ten times. The rearrangement links TRBV29-1 to TRBJ1-2; D call uncertain. The germline V and J ends were trimmed by 3 bases and 4 bases, with 15 bases remaining between them. This CDR3 spans 14 amino acids. The germline gives CDR1 SQVTM, CDR2 ANQGSEA. CDR3 in amino acids: CSVDPGGLGYGYTF. Here the CDR3 DNA reads TGCAGCGTTGACCCGGGAGGGCTCGGCTATGGCTACACCTTC. Full variable domain (missing parts from reference TRBV29-1 and TRBJ1-2): SAVISQKPSRDICQRGTSLTIQCQVDSQVTMMFWYRQQPGQSLTLIATANQGSEATYESGFVIDKFPISRPNLTFSTLTVSNMSPEDSSIYLCSVDPGGLGYGYTFGSGTRLTVV.

The J gene is TRBJ1-4, the V gene TRBV5-1; 9 nucleotides line up with TRBD1. V lost 1 base, J lost 8 bases, and 6 bases stayed unmatched. The CDR3 totals 15 residues. Germline assignment: CDR1 SGHRS and CDR2 YFSETQ. The chain's CDR3 is CASSLRDRDDEKLFF. The CDR3 nucleotides read TGCGCCAGCAGCTTGCGGGACAGGGATGACGAAAAACTGTTTTTT.

This clonotype was seen a single time. One end of the junction varies from germline; a read error may be responsible. The genes are TRBV10-3 and TRBJ2-6; D is unresolved. Germline values: CDR1 ENHRY, CDR2 SYGVKD. The CDR3 runs 17 residues. CDR3: CASSLKGSISGANVLTF. In DNA form, the CDR3 reads TGTGCCAGCAGTTTAAAGGGATCGATCTCTGGGGCCAACGTCCTGACTTTC.

This clonotype was counted ten times or more. The rearrangement uses TRBV20-1 and TRBJ2-7, with 7 bases lining up with TRBD2. The CDR3 is 14 residues long. CDR1 and CDR2 from the germline V gene are DFQATT and SNEGSKA (reference sequence). With 1 base clipped from V and 4 bases from J, the junction kept 7 bases outside the gene matches. The CDR3 region is CSARAHREEYEQYF. CDR3 nucleotides: TGCAGTGCTAGAGCGCACCGGGAGGAGTACGAGCAGTACTTC.

The table lists this clonotype with many counts. The rearrangement joins TRBV20-1 to TRBJ2-5; a weak D match, TRBD2 (6 bases). Trimming took 0 bases from V and 5 from J, leaving 13 bases between them. The CDR3 consists of 14 residues. CDR1 and CDR2 (germline): DFQATT, SNEGSKA (reference sequence). The CDR3 protein is CSARDGLGRETQYF. CDR3 in DNA: TGCAGTGCTAGAGATGGCCTAGGGAGGGAGACCCAGTACTTC.

Concerning this clonotype: At one end the junction does not follow the germline gene, possibly because of a read error. The V gene is TRBV19, the J gene TRBJ1-2; no reliable D call. Germline V gives CDR1 LNHDA, CDR2 SQIVND (reference sequence). CDR3 length: 11 residues. CDR3 loop: CATRVGYGYAF. The DNA for the CDR3 is TGTGCCACAAGGGTCGGCTATGGCTACGCCTTC.

The table lists this clonotype with many counts. This CDR3 reads CSGSVSYSSYEQYF. The CDR3 coding sequence is TGCAGTGGTTCAGTTAGCTACAGCTCCTACGAGCAGTACTTC. The chain links TRBV20-1 to TRBJ2-7, with no clear D. V was pared by 7 bases and J by 0 bases, with 16 bases between. CDR3 length equals 14 residues. Per the germline V gene, CDR1 is DFQATT and CDR2 is SNEGSKA (reference sequence).

The chain couples TRBV6-2 or TRBV6-3 to TRBJ1-5; 7 nucleotides align to TRBD1. Germline-derived CDR1 and CDR2 are MNHEY and SVGEGT. This CDR3 comprises 15 residues. Trimming at V came to 6 bases and at J to 2 bases, leaving 7 bases not matched to a gene. CDR3 loop: CASSPMGQRNQPQHF. DNA for the CDR3: TGTGCCAGCAGCCCCATGGGACAGCGCAATCAGCCCCAGCATTTT.

The rearrangement uses TRBV3-1 and TRBJ1-5; D unresolved. CDR3 length equals 14 residues. V lost 4 bases, J lost 3 bases, and 10 bases lay in between. The germline V gene has CDR1 LGHDT and CDR2 YNNKEL (reference sequence). The CDR3 is CASSLGLINQPQHF. The DNA for the CDR3 is TGTGCCAGCAGCCTTGGACTGATCAATCAGCCCCAGCATTTT.

The chain has TRBV20-1 and TRBJ2-1; 8 bases are a match to TRBD1. CDR1 and CDR2 from the germline V gene are DFQATT and SNEGSKA (reference sequence). The CDR3 is 13 residues long. V gave up 4 bases and J gave up 2 bases; unmatched junction bases: 1. The CDR3 loop is CSATDRAYNEQFF. The CDR3 DNA is TGCAGTGCTACGGACAGGGCCTACAATGAGCAGTTCTTC.

Concerning this clonotype: A single base separates this from a much larger clone, so it may be a read error. Given the absence of the conserved phenylalanine or tryptophan at the CDR3 end, a read error is likely. The chain links TRBV20-1 to TRBJ1-1; D remains ambiguous. This CDR3 comprises 12 residues. Trimming cost V 4 bases and J 1 base, with 7 bases left between them. Per the germline V gene, CDR1 is DFQATT and CDR2 is SNEGSKA (reference sequence). CDR3 region: CSANGPNTEAFL. The CDR3 DNA follows: TGCAGTGCTAACGGACCGAACACTGAAGCTTTCCTT.

The V call is TRBV11-3, the J call TRBJ1-6, with D unresolved. Between the trimmed V and J ends, which lost 7 bases and 2 bases, there was a span of 18 bases. The CDR3 spans 17 residues. Germline loops: CDR1 SGHNT, CDR2 YENEEA. As DNA, the CDR3 is TGTGCCAGCACCCATTCCGCAGCCAGCCCCTATAATTCACCCCTCCACTTT. Translating it yields CASTHSAASPYNSPLHF. The variable domain in full, with the rest retrieved from reference TRBV11-3 and TRBJ1-6, is EAGVVQSPRYKIIEKKQPVAFWCNPISGHNTLYWYLQNLGQGPELLIRYENEEAVDDSQLPKDRFSAERLKGVDSTLKIQPAELGDSAVYLCASTHSAASPYNSPLHFGNGTRLTVT.

The chain recombines TRBV24-1 with TRBJ1-5, with D maybe TRBD1 (5 bases). The CDR3 sequence is 14 residues long. Per the germline V gene, CDR1 is KGHDR and CDR2 is SFDVKD. V was trimmed by 2 bases and J by 7 bases, leaving 11 bases between them. CDR3 nucleotides: TGTGCCACCAGTGATTCCAGCGGGGGGCAGCCCCAGCATTTT. Protein product: CATSDSSGGQPQHF.

This clonotype was seen more than once but under ten times. This chain links TRBV4-3 with TRBJ2-7, with TRBD2 identical over 7 bases. CDR3 size: 14 residues. The germline gives CDR1 LGHNA, CDR2 YSLEER. V shed 4 bases and J 0 bases; nucleotides not matched to a gene: 3. The CDR3: CASSPRDYSYEQYF. CDR3 sequence (DNA): TGCGCCAGCAGCCCCCGGGACTACTCCTACGAGCAGTACTTC.

The chain employs TRBV6-1 and TRBJ2-6; D ambiguous. The CDR3 is 17 residues long. Trimming stripped 6 bases from V and 0 bases from J, with 15 bases between. CDR1 and CDR2 from the germline V gene are MNHNS and SASEGT. The CDR3 DNA sequence: TGTGCCAGCAGGTTTGGGCGTCGAAGCTCTGGGGCCAACGTCCTGACTTTC. Translation: CASRFGRRSSGANVLTF.

J is TRBJ1-4 and V is TRBV2, with D unresolved. The V gene's germline CDR1 is SNHLY and CDR2 FYNNEI. This CDR3 comprises 14 residues. V lost 5 bases to trimming and J lost 7 bases, with 14 bases between them. The CDR3 loop is CASSWRESSEKLFF. DNA of the CDR3: TGTGCCAGCAGTTGGCGGGAGAGCAGTGAAAAACTGTTTTTT.

The chain carries TRBV12-3 or TRBV12-4 and TRBJ2-7; the D call may be TRBD1 or TRBD2 (5 bases each). The ends were cut back, 6 bases at V and 3 bases at J, with 18 bases in the middle. The CDR3 consists of 15 residues. Here the CDR3 DNA reads TGTGCCAGCAGCCCCCAGGGACGCCAGAACTACGAGCAGTACTTC. It yields the protein CASSPQGRQNYEQYF.

About this clonotype: Given a much more abundant clone one base away, this may be a read error. J is TRBJ1-1 and V is TRBV12-3 or TRBV12-4; D is uncertain. Trimming cost V 8 bases and J 4 bases, with 5 bases left between them. CDR3 length equals 10 residues. CDR3 DNA sequence: TGTGCCAGCCGTTCCACTGAAGCTTTCTTT. As protein: CASRSTEAFF.

The chain couples TRBV25-1 to TRBJ1-6; weak D call: TRBD1 (6 bases). With 5 bases removed from V and 7 bases from J, the gap between germline ends came to 18 bases. This CDR3 spans 16 amino acids. The germline V gene encodes CDR1 MGHDK and CDR2 SYGVNS. The CDR3 loop is CASSTGTSMGNSPLHF. CDR3 DNA sequence: TGTGCCAGCAGTACAGGGACCTCCATGGGGAATTCACCCCTCCACTTT.